The rows below give T cell receptor beta chains drawn from one sample of a study of cytomegalovirus exposure and HLA in healthy donors. Clones were read by immunoSEQ multiplex PCR, and TCRdb kept only the in-frame ones, dropping some. The sample includes around 70,000 clones. Specimen: PBMCs. These receptors were collected from a man between 40 and 49 years old in good health and CMV-seronegative. CDR3s include the opening cysteine and the closing phenylalanine or tryptophan. D genes are given only for firm matches.

D gene: TRBD1; V gene: TRBV5-6; J gene: TRBJ1-2; CDR3 DNA: TGTGCCAGCAGCTTGGAACAGGGGGCGGGTGGCTACACCTTC; CDR3 protein: CASSLEQGAGGYTF
D gene: TRBD1; V gene: TRBV19; J gene: TRBJ2-5; CDR3 DNA: TGTGCCAGTAGTCCCCGGGGACAGCAAGAGACCCAGTACTTC; CDR3 protein: CASSPRGQQETQYF
D gene: TRBD1; V gene: TRBV2; J gene: TRBJ2-7; CDR3 DNA: TGTGCCAGCAGTATGACAGGGTCCGAGCAGTACTTC; CDR3 protein: CASSMTGSEQYF
D gene: TRBD1; V gene: TRBV5-1; J gene: TRBJ2-5; CDR3 DNA: TGCGCCAGCAGCAGGCGGGACAGGGAGAGGGAGCAGTACTTC; CDR3 protein: CASSRRDREREQYF
D gene: TRBD1; V gene: TRBV30; J gene: TRBJ1-4; CDR3 DNA: TGTGCCTGGGACAGGGGAGCAACTAATGAAAAACTGTTTTTT; CDR3 protein: CAWDRGATNEKLFF
D gene: TRBD2; V gene: TRBV2; J gene: TRBJ2-1; CDR3 DNA: TGTGCCAGCAGAGCGGGGGGGCTGATCAATGAGCAGTTCTTC; CDR3 protein: CASRAGGLINEQFF
D gene: -; V gene: TRBV19; J gene: TRBJ1-1; CDR3 DNA: TGTGCCAGTAGACCCCCCGTACGGTCAAACACTGAAGCTTTCTTT; CDR3 protein: CASRPPVRSNTEAFF
D gene: -; V gene: TRBV28; J gene: TRBJ1-5; CDR3 DNA: TGTGCCAACAGTTTCCCCCGTCGACGACAGATCTATAGCAATCAGCCCCAGCATTTT; CDR3 protein: CANSFPRRRQIYSNQPQHF
D gene: -; V gene: TRBV5-6; J gene: TRBJ1-2; CDR3 DNA: TGTGCCAGCAGCTTGGGGGGGGAGCATGGCTACACCTTC; CDR3 protein: CASSLGGEHGYTF
D gene: -; V gene: TRBV11-2; J gene: TRBJ1-5; CDR3 DNA: TGTGCCAGCAGCTTAGTACAGGTCAGGCAGCCCCAGCATTTT; CDR3 protein: CASSLVQVRQPQHF
D gene: -; V gene: TRBV30; J gene: TRBJ2-7; CDR3 DNA: TGTGCCTGGAGTGTCCGCCCCCCAGGCGAGCAGTACTTC; CDR3 protein: CAWSVRPPGEQYF
D gene: -; V gene: TRBV30; J gene: TRBJ1-2; CDR3 DNA: TGTGCCTGGAGTTTGTATCCGGGGACAAACTATGGCTACACCTTC; CDR3 protein: CAWSLYPGTNYGYTF
D gene: -; V gene: TRBV5-6; J gene: TRBJ2-1; CDR3 DNA: TGTGCCAGCAGCTTGTGGGTGGGGAGCTCCTACAATGAGCAGTTCTTC; CDR3 protein: CASSLWVGSSYNEQFF
D gene: TRBD1; V gene: TRBV7-2; J gene: TRBJ1-2; CDR3 DNA: TGTGCCAGCAGCCGTCGCACGGGACAGGGGGCTGTTGGCTACACCTTC; CDR3 protein: CASSRRTGQGAVGYTF
D gene: -; V gene: TRBV5-6; J gene: TRBJ2-7; CDR3 DNA: TGTGCCAGCGGAAACAGGTACGAGCAGTACTTC; CDR3 protein: CASGNRYEQYF
D gene: TRBD2; V gene: TRBV6-1; J gene: TRBJ2-3; CDR3 DNA: TGTGCCAGCAGTGAAGAGGCGGGGGGACTAAATACGCAGTATTTT; CDR3 protein: CASSEEAGGLNTQYF
D gene: -; V gene: TRBV28; J gene: TRBJ2-5; CDR3 DNA: TGTGCCAGCAGCTCCTCCGGGCAGGGTGACGAGGAGACCCAGTACTTC; CDR3 protein: CASSSSGQGDEETQYF
D gene: -; V gene: TRBV5-1; J gene: TRBJ2-5; CDR3 DNA: TGCGCCAGCAGCAAAGGGGCTAATTCAGAAGAGACCCAGTACTTC; CDR3 protein: CASSKGANSEETQYF
D gene: -; V gene: TRBV9; J gene: TRBJ2-2; CDR3 DNA: TGTGCCAGCAGCCTTGGTGGCGGGTTTGGAACGGCCGGGGAGCTGTTTTTT; CDR3 protein: CASSLGGGFGTAGELFF
D gene: -; V gene: TRBV7-9; J gene: TRBJ1-5; CDR3 DNA: TGTGCCAGCAGCTTAGGGCTCGGGGGGGAGGATCAGCCCCAGCATTTT; CDR3 protein: CASSLGLGGEDQPQHF
D gene: TRBD1; V gene: TRBV18; J gene: TRBJ1-2; CDR3 DNA: TGTGCCAGCTCACCTGAATCCGGGACAGACCTCTATGGCTACACCTTC; CDR3 protein: CASSPESGTDLYGYTF
D gene: TRBD1; V gene: TRBV19; J gene: TRBJ2-3; CDR3 DNA: TGTGCCAGTTCTAACCGGGACAGGTACACAGATACGCAGTATTTT; CDR3 protein: CASSNRDRYTDTQYF
D gene: -; V gene: TRBV5-1; J gene: TRBJ2-7; CDR3 DNA: TGCGCCAGCAGCCCTGAGGCGGCGGGTGTCTACGAGCAGTACTTC; CDR3 protein: CASSPEAAGVYEQYF